This TCR beta chain was captured in a study of OX40 agonist ivuxolimab in advanced cancers. In the study overall: Patients received ivuxolimab, an intravenous treatment, every 2 weeks at 0.01 to 10 mg/kg. One hepatocellular carcinoma and two cutaneous melanoma patients partially responded.

Here immunoSEQ multiplex PCR was the method, and the copy in TCRdb shows in-frame clones only, minus some. Of about 50,000 clones listed, around 77% were seen once; the top ten hold approximately 2.6%. Baseline was the first blood sampling point, followed by cycle 4 day 1 and cycle 7 day 1. Overall study results and limits: At doses 0.1 to 3.0 mg/kg, CD4+ and CD8+ clones expanded.

This clone has more than one count but fewer than ten. Its antigen is unknown. Germline lookup yields CDR1 LNHDA and CDR2 SQIVND (reference sequence). The CDR3 totals 13 residues. Trimming took off 7 bases at V and 2 bases at J, with 11 bases between the two ends. The clonotype comes from an adult with an advanced solid tumor such as melanoma, head and neck, liver or kidney cancer. V and J are TRBV19 and TRBJ1-2; no definite D call. Sample: CD4+ or CD8+ T cells sorted from blood, taken in a trial of the OX40 agonist ivuxolimab. The CDR3 coding sequence is TGTGCCAGTACCCCGACATCAAACTATGGCTACACCTTC. It translates to CASTPTSNYGYTF.